This entry concerns a single T cell receptor (beta chain). The sample is drawn from a study of cytomegalovirus exposure and HLA in healthy donors. The CDR3 is 19 amino acids. Germline lookup yields CDR1 MNHEY and CDR2 SMNVEV (reference sequence). Losses at the gene ends were 5 bases for V and 0 bases for J; bases not matched to a gene: 17. Use of 60 Vbeta and 13 Jbeta primers characterized the PCR. Using immunoSEQ multiplex PCR, the repertoire was profiled, and TCRdb retains in-frame clones only, with some absent. The data contain 150,000 or so clones, around 77% of them singletons. The receptor was derived from a woman aged 50 to 65 in good health and CMV-seropositive. Source material: PBMCs. The chain links TRBV27 to TRBJ2-3, with 7 nucleotides matching TRBD2. CDR3 residues: CASSLKRGSFDPSTDTQYF. CDR3 DNA: TGTGCCAGCAGTCTGAAGCGGGGCTCTTTTGACCCGAGCACAGATACGCAGTATTTT.